This T cell receptor (beta chain) came from a study of T-cell memory formation after mild COVID-19. This clonotype was observed many times. Antigen specificity is unknown. Findings and caveats of the study: Confirmation of SARS-CoV-2 specificity was lacking for second-wave clones peaking day 37. Detection of some responders pre-infection suggested pre-existing cross-reactive memory T cells participated. Clones that shrank (day 15 to 85) were balanced CD4/CD8, whereas later expanders leaned CD4+.

V lost 2 bases and J lost 2, with 10 bases in between. The CDR3 spans 16 residues. TCRdb called the 5' RACE reads again in MiXCR, with one record for every CDR3 protein. The sample has around 340,000 distinct CDR3 sequences, under 25% seen once. The chain has TRBV23-1 and TRBJ1-6; D is undetermined. TRBV23-1 is given ORF status, its function remaining uncertain. The sample taken for sequencing was PBMCs or a T cell subset sorted from them (not recorded which). The origin of this receptor is an adult woman who had mild COVID-19 (a few samples of this study predate the infection). Cell type and time point are not known. The CDR3 DNA sequence: TGCGCCAGCAGTCAAATGGGCTCGACCTATAATTCACCCCTCCACTTT. This codes for CASSQMGSTYNSPLHF.